Each of the 7 T cell receptor beta chains below was sequenced from the same sample in a study of shared clonotypes between healthy human individuals. Using immunoSEQ multiplex PCR, the repertoire was profiled, and TCRdb retains in-frame clones only, with some absent. Altogether over a million clones are present, roughly 96% being singletons, with the ten largest covering more than 0.9%. Input material: naive CD4+ T cells sorted from blood. Subset noted: CD45RA+ positively selected. The receptors derive from a man younger than 45 in good health.

The J gene is TRBJ2-2, the V gene TRBV28, with D possibly matching TRBD2 (6 bases). This CDR3 contains 16 residues. Germline V lookup: CDR1 MDHEN, CDR2 SYDVKM. V was shortened by 3 bases and J by 0 bases, with 11 bases between the two germline ends. This CDR3 reads CASSFGGIPNTGELFF. CDR3 nucleotide sequence: TGTGCCAGCAGTTTCGGCGGGATCCCGAACACCGGGGAGCTGTTTTTT.

This clone was detected once. The chain has TRBV6-5 and TRBJ1-4, with unresolved D. This CDR3 spans 12 amino acids. Germline lookup yields CDR1 MNHEY and CDR2 SVGAGI. Trimming removed 5 bases from V and 4 bases from J, with 5 bases in between. The chain's CDR3 is CASSRINEKLFF. DNA for the CDR3: TGTGCCAGCAGTCGGATTAATGAAAAACTGTTTTTT.

The chain has TRBV2 and TRBJ2-1; perhaps TRBD2 as D (6 bases). The CDR3 has 15 amino acids. Germline V lookup: CDR1 SNHLY, CDR2 FYNNEI. V dropped 3 bases and J dropped 8 bases, with 17 bases sitting between them. CDR3 protein: CASSDLLIPGDEQFF. The CDR3 DNA follows: TGTGCCAGCAGTGACCTTCTAATCCCGGGGGATGAGCAGTTCTTC.

The rearrangement links TRBV19 to TRBJ1-5; 10 bases match TRBD1. CDR1 and CDR2 from the germline V gene are LNHDA and SQIVND (reference sequence). The ends lost 4 bases at V and 5 bases at J; junction bases unmatched: 5. The CDR3 spans 15 residues. CDR3 nucleotides: TGTGCCAGTAGTAAAGACAGGGGGCAGGATCAGCCCCAGCATTTT. Translating it yields CASSKDRGQDQPQHF.

This clone was found once. The chain is built from TRBV14 and TRBJ2-3, with D maybe TRBD1 (5 bases). The germline gives CDR1 SGHDN, CDR2 FVKESK. This CDR3 is built from 12 residues. V was pared by 0 bases and J by 8 bases, with 6 bases between. The CDR3 DNA reads TGTGCCAGCAGCCAAGATAGGGGTACGCAGTATTTT. Its protein product is CASSQDRGTQYF. Variable domain in full (rest from reference TRBV14 and TRBJ2-3): EAGVTQFPSHSVIEKGQTVTLRCDPISGHDNLYWYRRVMGKEIKFLLHFVKESKQDESGMPNNRFLAERTGGTYSTLKVQPAELEDSGVYFCASSQDRGTQYFGPGTRLTVL.

This chain connects TRBV7-9 to TRBJ2-3; TRBD2 aligns across 7 bases. CDR1 SEHNR and CDR2 FQNEAQ come from the germline V gene (reference sequence). The CDR3 length is 16 residues. The V gene end was trimmed by 4 bases and the J gene end by 1 base; junction bases not matched to a gene: 8. CDR3 sequence reads: CASSSKRERGTDTQYF. The CDR3 DNA follows: TGTGCCAGCAGCTCAAAGCGGGAAAGAGGCACAGATACGCAGTATTTT. Full variable domain (rest looked up from reference TRBV7-9 and TRBJ2-3): DTGVSQNPRHKITKRGQNVTFRCDPISEHNRLYWYRQTLGQGPEFLTYFQNEAQLEKSRLLSDRFSAERPKGSFSTLEIQRTEQGDSAMYLCASSSKRERGTDTQYFGPGTRLTVL.

The chain is built from TRBV7-2 and TRBJ2-3; D ambiguous. V lost 2 bases, J lost 6 bases, and 9 bases lay in between. Germline loops: CDR1 SGHTA, CDR2 FQGNSA. The CDR3 has 13 residues. This CDR3 reads CASSLRVLDTQYF. CDR3 DNA sequence: TGTGCCAGCAGCTTACGAGTGCTGGATACGCAGTATTTT.